Listed below are T cell receptor beta chains from one sample, sequenced in a study of T cell changes during pregnancy in multiple sclerosis. The repertoire was sequenced with immunoSEQ multiplex PCR; TCRdb's copy has only in-frame clones and lacks some. The sample holds over 70,000 clones, about 92% seen once. Sequences were derived from peripheral blood, sampled in the third trimester of pregnancy. The origin of the receptors is a female donor in good health, enrolled as a control in a pregnancy study. The CDR3 runs from the conserved cysteine through the conserved F or W. A D gene is named only where the DNA matches it firmly. For some rows the clone size is stated as once, few or many, or as a class when expanded; others skip it.

>TRBJ2-1|.|.|TRBV4-3
TGCGCCAGCAGCCAAGATCTTGGGGGGAGCTCCTACAATGAGCAGTTCTTC
CASSQDLGGSSYNEQFF
>TRBJ2-5|.|.|TRBV21-1
TGTGCCAGCAGCAAATTTACAGCGGGGGGACCGTACCAAGAGACCCAGTACTTC
CASSKFTAGGPYQETQYF
>TRBJ1-2|.|.|TRBV7-9
TGTGCCAGCAGGGGTGAGGGGGACTATGGCTACACCTTC
CASRGEGDYGYTF
>TRBJ1-1|once|.|TRBV19
TGTGCCAGTAGTACCTACAGGGACACTGAAGCTTTCTTT
CASSTYRDTEAFF
>TRBJ1-5|few|.|TRBV7-3
TGTGCCAGCAGCTTAGGCCTGAATCAGCCCCAGCATTTT
CASSLGLNQPQHF
>TRBJ2-1|.|TRBD1|TRBV9
TGTGCCAGCAGCGTAGAGGGGGCCGATGGAGGCTACAATGAGCAGTTCTTC
CASSVEGADGGYNEQFF
>TRBJ1-1|few|.|TRBV28
TGTGCCAGCAGTTCCCAAGGGGATCGCACTGAAGCTTTCTTT
CASSSQGDRTEAFF
>TRBJ2-2|.|TRBD1|TRBV27
TGTGCCAGCAGTTTACAGGGGGCTTACACCGGGGAGCTGTTTTTT
CASSLQGAYTGELFF
>TRBJ1-2|once|TRBD1|TRBV27
TGTGCCAGCGGAGACAGGGAAAACTATGGCTACACCTTC
CASGDRENYGYTF
>TRBJ2-3|once|TRBD2|TRBV10-3
TGTGCCATTAGCGGGGGGGAGACAGATACGCAGTATTTT
CAISGGETDTQYF
>TRBJ2-1|medium-sized|TRBD2|TRBV6-4
TGTGCCAGCAGTGACTCTAGCGGGGGGGCCAATGAGCAGTTCTTC
CASSDSSGGANEQFF
>TRBJ1-1|.|TRBD1|TRBV28
TGTGCCAGCAGTTTCCCCGGGACAGGGGTCACTGAAGCTTTCTTT
CASSFPGTGVTEAFF
>TRBJ1-2|.|TRBD1|TRBV4-1
TGCGCCAGCAGCCAAGTTAGGACAGGGGGAAATAACTATGGCTACACCTTC
CASSQVRTGGNNYGYTF
>TRBJ1-1|.|TRBD1|TRBV5-1
TGCGCCAGCAGCTTGGCCACAGGGGGGGACACTGAAGCTTTCTTT
CASSLATGGDTEAFF
>TRBJ1-1|few|TRBD1|TRBV7-9
TGTGCCAGCAGCTTAGTACAGGGGAGTGAAGCTTTCTTT
CASSLVQGSEAFF
>TRBJ2-7|once|.|TRBV19
TGTGCCAGTAGCCCCGGGGACATCTACGAGCAGTACTTC
CASSPGDIYEQYF
>TRBJ1-3|.|TRBD1|TRBV28
TGTGCCAGCAGCTCCGGGACAGCCTCTGGAAACACCATATATTTT
CASSSGTASGNTIYF
>TRBJ1-1|once|.|TRBV6-1
TGTGCCAGCAGTGGAGGGTGGCCTGAAGCTTTCTTT
CASSGGWPEAFF
>TRBJ1-4|.|.|TRBV4-3
TGCGCCAGCAGCCAAGATTTGGAGGTTCCGGAAAAACTGTTTTTT
CASSQDLEVPEKLFF
>TRBJ1-2|.|.|TRBV4-1
TGCGCCAGCAGTCTAACAGGAACTTATGGCTACACCTTC
CASSLTGTYGYTF
>TRBJ1-2|few|.|TRBV7-9
TGTGCCAGCAGCTTACAGGACACCTATGGCTACACCTTC
CASSLQDTYGYTF
>TRBJ2-1|once|.|TRBV28
TGTGCCAGCAGTTCCTCGTCGGTCGCCCGAGAGCAGTTCTTC
CASSSSSVAREQFF
>TRBJ1-2|.|TRBD1|TRBV27
TGTGCCAGCAGTCCGACCGGGACAGGGAAGGGAGCCACCTTC
CASSPTGTGKGATF
>TRBJ2-1|.|TRBD1|TRBV13
TGTGCCAGCAGCCCGTCTGGGACAGGGGAGCGGAATGAGCAGTTCTTC
CASSPSGTGERNEQFF
>TRBJ1-1|.|.|TRBV13
TGTGCCAGCAGCTTACTAGGAGTCAGGAACACTGAAGCTTTCTTT
CASSLLGVRNTEAFF
>TRBJ2-7|.|.|TRBV19
TGTGCCAGTAGTATAGCCGGAGACTCCTTCGAGCAGTACTTC
CASSIAGDSFEQYF
>TRBJ2-2|.|.|TRBV14
TGTGCCAGCAGCCCGCACAGGGAGATTAACGGGGAGCTGTTTTTT
CASSPHREINGELFF
>TRBJ2-3|.|.|TRBV12-1
TGTGCCAGCAGCTTTGCGCCGTTCCAGCGGGGGGAGAGCAGCACAGATACGCAGTATTTT
CASSFAPFQRGESSTDTQYF
>TRBJ1-1|.|.|TRBV7-9
TGTGCCAGCAGGGGGCAGGGGCAAATGAACACTGAAGCTTTCTTT
CASRGQGQMNTEAFF
>TRBJ1-5|.|.|TRBV2
TGTGCCAGCAGCCAAACGGTCTTTTTGAAACCCCAGCATTTT
CASSQTVFLKPQHF
>TRBJ2-7|.|TRBD1|TRBV10-1
TGCGCCAGCAGTGACCCCTCAGGGACAGGTGAGCCCTACGAGCAGTACTTC
CASSDPSGTGEPYEQYF
>TRBJ2-1|once|.|TRBV20-1
TGCAGTGCTCAGGGGAATGAGCAGTTCTTC
CSAQGNEQFF
>TRBJ2-2|.|TRBD2|TRBV27
TGTGCCAGCAGTCGGGGACTAGCGGGGGGCACCGGGGAGCTGTTTTTT
CASSRGLAGGTGELFF